This TCR beta chain was recorded in a study of T cell responses to AZD1222 COVID-19 vaccine. Profiled with immunoSEQ multiplex PCR; TCRdb holds only in-frame clones, not every one. The data contain over 150,000 clones, roughly 86% of them seen just once; the ten biggest clones take up more than 5.5%. CDR1 and CDR2 (germline): SGHRS, YFSETQ. The V gene lost 4 bases and the J gene lost 7 bases, with 27 bases spanning the gap. The CDR3 totals 18 residues. This specimen was peripheral blood, taken on day 0 of AZD1222 vaccination. The TCR sequence derives from an adult in good health. V is TRBV5-1 and J is TRBJ2-4, with D tentatively TRBD1 or TRBD2 (5 bases each). CDR3 DNA sequence: TGCGCCAGCAGCCGGGCAGGGTCGGGACCCCGAACTGAGAACATTCAGTACTTC. Amino acid sequence: CASSRAGSGPRTENIQYF.